The T cell receptor (beta chain) described here comes from a study of regulatory T cells in long-lasting Graves disease. Study information: Freshly diagnosed Graves' patients had used antithyroid drugs for under 3 months. The study, taken as a whole, reports: Newly diagnosed patients had higher TCR diversity than persistent Graves' patients did.

Arm-PCR of CDR3 regions and iRepertoire HTBI primers were the basis on which TCR beta libraries were built. TCRdb fed the multiplex PCR reads into MiXCR, producing one record per CDR3 protein. The table records some 460,000 distinct CDR3 sequences, roughly 15% of them present only once. The time point: newly diagnosed GD, antithyroid drugs for less than 3 months. With RNA extracted from PBMCs as input, the TCR library was made. This clonotype appeared many times. Its antigen is not known. Germline V gene sequence: CDR1 LGHDT, CDR2 YNNKEL (reference sequence). The CDR3 contains 14 residues. V shed 0 bases and J shed 7 bases, with 9 bases lying between them. These data were likewise used in another study, on T cells in Graves' hyperthyroidism and ophthalmopathy. Turning to that study: TCR CDR3 underwent first-round RT-PCR with the HTBI primer set.

This chain links TRBV3-1 with TRBJ1-4; D call uncertain. This sequence originates from a man aged 40-49 years with Graves disease. Sequenced material: peripheral blood mononuclear cells (PBMCs), taken at new diagnosis, from a patient treated with antithyroid drugs. CDR3 sequence reads: CASSQEGYGEKLFF. For the CDR3, the DNA is TGTGCCAGCAGCCAAGAAGGATACGGTGAAAAACTGTTTTTT.